This T cell receptor (beta chain) was recorded in a study of blood T cell repertoires in COVID-19. V was shortened by 1 base and J by 0 bases, with 13 bases between the two germline ends. The CDR3 loop spans 18 amino acids. Germline V gene sequence: CDR1 LNHDA, CDR2 SQIVND (reference sequence). Produced via immunoSEQ multiplex PCR; TCRdb's table is partial and in-frame only. The sample shows 55,000 to 75,000 clones, about 87% of them seen only once. The sample consisted of peripheral blood. The chain couples TRBV19 to TRBJ1-6; the D gene is possibly TRBD1 (5 bases). This clonotype was sampled from a human donor with active COVID-19. The donor label of this sample is uncertain. The CDR3 sequence: CASSIGRGGSSYNSPLHF. The CDR3 DNA reads as TGTGCCAGTAGTATAGGACGCGGGGGGAGCTCCTATAATTCACCCCTCCACTTT.